This T cell receptor beta chain is from a study of T cell responses to AZD1222 COVID-19 vaccine. About this clone: Antigen specificity is unknown.

Germline V lookup: CDR1 MDHEN, CDR2 SYDVKM. V was pared by 8 bases and J by 0 bases, with 11 bases between. The CDR3 covers 14 residues. Here immunoSEQ multiplex PCR was the method, and the copy in TCRdb shows in-frame clones only, minus some. This table has 95,000 to 100,000 clones, less than 90% appearing once. Whole-study findings and limits: In all cases, repertoires were sampled only after the peak T cell response.

V gene TRBV28 combines with J gene TRBJ2-4; D is undetermined. This clonotype originated in an adult in good health. The sample in question was peripheral blood, obtained on day 0 of AZD1222 vaccination. The CDR3 DNA reads as TGTGCCAGCTACCCCCGGTTAGCCAAAAACATTCAGTACTTC. Its translation is CASYPRLAKNIQYF.